This T cell receptor (beta chain) was captured by sequencing in a study of tumor-infiltrating lymphocytes in primary liver carcinoma. Study as a whole: Samples returned roughly 3.5 to 8 million productive TCRbeta reads, a yield that was similar across tissue types.

CDR1 and CDR2 from the germline V gene are SGHNT and YENEEA. The CDR3 is 14 amino acids. Co-extracting RNA and DNA was done with about 17-30 mg of unsorted bulk tissue as input. Study-wide results and limits: Reduced overlap was seen in tumor-adjacent and tumor-blood pairs versus tumor region pairs. A significantly higher top-250-clone fraction was found in tumors than in blood (p = 0.039).

A note on this clonotype: As yet, its antigen is unknown. The junction departs from germline at one end; a sequencing error may be responsible.

With roughly 0.5 ug total RNA as template and a constant-region primer, TCR beta cDNA was made. Construction of TCR beta libraries relied on three successive nested multiplex PCR rounds employing slightly modified ARM-PCR. For about 11 cycles apiece, the opening two PCR rounds ran with TRBV1-TRBV30 forward primers and a C-beta reverse primer. Using its own MiXCR run on the multiplex PCR reads, TCRdb lists one record per CDR3 protein. The sample yields tens of thousands of distinct CDR3 sequences, over 60% seen once. J is TRBJ2-1 and V is TRBV11-3; D ambiguous. The clonotype comes from a man in his forties or fifties with primary liver carcinoma and hepatitis B virus infection. The specimen sequenced was liver tumor tissue from sampling region 4. Subset indicated: tumor region T4, right-lateral pole. The CDR3, as DNA: TGTGCCAGCAGCTTAGGGGTCAGCAACAATGAGCAGTCCTTC. Translated, it gives CASSLGVSNNEQSF.